Detailed here is one T cell receptor beta chain. These data belong to a study of shared clonotypes between healthy human individuals. Study-wide background: Every donor yielded three CD4 naive, three CD4 memory, two CD8 naive and one CD8 memory plate.

Evenly divided among several immunoSEQ plates was the genomic DNA of each subset. Using immunoSEQ multiplex PCR, the repertoire was profiled, and TCRdb retains in-frame clones only, with some absent. The sample includes some 2,100,000 clones, 90% to 97% of them seen just once. This CDR3 region has 17 residues. Germline CDR1 is SGHRS and CDR2 is YFSETQ. J was trimmed by 0 bases and V by 7 bases; bases with no gene match: 12. The receptor comes from a man aged 18-30 years in good health. The chain carries TRBV5-1 and TRBJ2-2, with 7 positions matching TRBD2. The sample comprised naive CD4+ T cells sorted from blood. Subset in this sample: CD45RA+ positively selected. The CDR3 coding sequence is TGCGCCAGCCCTCTAAGGTCTAGCGGCGCGAACACCGGGGAGCTGTTTTTT. Amino acid sequence: CASPLRSSGANTGELFF. Full variable domain (remainder filled in from reference TRBV5-1 and TRBJ2-2): KAGVTQTPRYLIKTRGQQVTLSCSPISGHRSVSWYQQTPGQGLQFLFEYFSETQRNKGNFPGRFSGRQFSNSRSEMNVSTLELGDSALYLCASPLRSSGANTGELFFGEGSRLTVL.